These T cell receptor beta chains were read from a single sample in a study of metastatic and nonmetastatic thyroid tumors. TCRdb reanalyzed the PCR reads with MiXCR. This table holds approximately 31,000 clones, about 21% found once. Sequencing was done on a sample of blood. These receptor sequences come from a female donor with papillary thyroid cancer or a benign thyroid nodule (not recorded which). Some clones in this sample may be carry-over from other donors' samples. The CDR3 runs from the conserved cysteine through the conserved F or W.

v_call	j_call	cdr3_aa
TRBV7-7	TRBJ2-5	CALGKGSLSYQEAQYF
TRBV6-4	TRBJ2-3	CASSDSVTDTQYF
TRBV7-9	TRBJ1-1	CASSPNGGSSTEAFF
TRBV4-1	TRBJ2-7	CASRPTGGREQYF
TRBV7-2	TRBJ1-2	CASSTRIGGYGYTF
TRBV19	TRBJ1-3	CASSTLLVSGNTIYF
TRBV6-1	TRBJ1-1	CASSLRTGAEAFF
TRBV19	TRBJ1-2	CASSAHDTPNYGYTF
TRBV7-6	TRBJ2-1	CASRDRGYNEQFF
TRBV6-1	TRBJ1-3	CASSGQGSGNTIYF
TRBV5-1	TRBJ1-1	CASGRDRGMNTEAFF
TRBV7-3	TRBJ2-1	CASSLSGSSYNEQFF
TRBV20-1	TRBJ2-5	CSASTAFETQYF
TRBV6-1	TRBJ1-5	CASRGPGHDNQPQHF
TRBV9	TRBJ2-3	CASSVEGTPHEVTDTQYF
TRBV20-1	TRBJ1-5	CSAGRLNQPQHF
TRBV6-1	TRBJ1-2	CAILPGQGAYGYTF
TRBV24-1	TRBJ2-7	CATSDPRQGAYEQYF
TRBV20-1	TRBJ1-2	CSAHTGLYGYTF
TRBV5-4	TRBJ1-1	CASGGVKGGTEAFF
TRBV4-2	TRBJ1-4	CASSFEGGDNEKLFF
TRBV11-2	TRBJ1-1	CASSPGDTEAFF
TRBV20-1	TRBJ2-7	CSARDSLGGAFSYEQYF